This TCR beta chain stems from a study of regulatory T cells in long-lasting Graves disease. Time point meaning: newly diagnosed GD, antithyroid drugs for less than 3 months. PBMCs provided the RNA from which the TCR library was made. The J segment lost 11 bases and the V segment lost 4 bases, leaving 13 bases of the junction unmatched. The CDR3 has 15 amino acids. The germline V gene has CDR1 SGHTA and CDR2 FQGTGA. Library construction for TCR beta used iRepertoire HTBI primers and Arm-PCR of CDR3 regions. MiXCR, applied by TCRdb to the multiplex PCR reads, yields one record per CDR3 protein. The sample holds 550,000 to 600,000 distinct CDR3 sequences, roughly 16% seen once. This same sample was also part of a study on T cells in Graves' hyperthyroidism and ophthalmopathy.

The gene calls are TRBV7-3 and TRBJ1-2; 10 positions agree with TRBD1. The TCR comes from a young man with Graves disease. This specimen was peripheral blood mononuclear cells (PBMCs), taken at new diagnosis, from a patient treated with antithyroid drugs. The CDR3 DNA follows: TGTGCCAGCAGCTCGCGACAGGGGGCGCTTTCGTCGTACACCTTC. Protein product: CASSSRQGALSSYTF.